Following are 8 T cell receptor beta chains from one sample sequenced in a study of graft-versus-host responses after intestinal transplantation. Sequencing used immunoSEQ multiplex PCR; TCRdb keeps in-frame clones, though not all of them. The sample holds 25,000 to 35,000 clones, roughly 87% seen once. The source material was PBMCs, sampled around 460 days after intestinal transplantation. These TCRs come from a human patient who received an intestinal transplant, so some T cells may come from the graft donor.

This clone was seen only a few times. The chain links TRBV19 to TRBJ2-7, with D possibly being TRBD2 (5 bases). V was clipped by 8 bases and J by 6 bases, with 20 bases between them. The CDR3 runs 14 residues. Germline V gene lookup returns CDR1 LNHDA and CDR2 SQIVND (reference sequence). CDR3 region: CASRPDGVLAEQYF. Written as DNA, the CDR3 is TGTGCCAGTCGCCCCGACGGGGTCCTGGCCGAGCAGTACTTC.

This clone was counted a single time. The rearrangement uses TRBV19 and TRBJ2-1; the D gene is possibly TRBD2 (5 bases). Germline CDR1 is LNHDA and CDR2 is SQIVND (reference sequence). V was clipped by 9 bases and J by 2 bases, with 17 bases between them. CDR3 length equals 15 residues. CDR3 sequence (DNA): TGTGCCAGCTCATATACCGGGGAGCCCTACAATGAGCAGTTCTTC. Protein: CASSYTGEPYNEQFF.

The gene calls are TRBV11-2 and TRBJ2-3; D is ambiguous. CDR1 and CDR2 (germline): SGHAT, FQNNGV. Between the trimmed V and J ends, which lost 4 bases and 1 base, there was a span of 12 bases. This CDR3 has 15 amino acids. The CDR3 sequence: CASSSWASGTDTQYF. The CDR3 DNA reads TGTGCCAGCAGCTCCTGGGCCAGCGGCACAGATACGCAGTATTTT.

The rearrangement links TRBV5-5 to TRBJ2-5; a possible D gene is TRBD1 (6 bases). The V and J ends lost 6 bases and 5 bases respectively, with 23 bases between them. CDR3 length: 16 residues. Germline assignment: CDR1 SGHKS and CDR2 YYEKEE (reference sequence). Here the CDR3 reads CASTLRRDTRGETQYF. CDR3 in DNA: TGTGCCAGCACTCTGAGACGGGACACAAGAGGGGAGACCCAGTACTTC.

In the case of this clone: The sample contains more than one DNA sequence encoding this CDR3. The CDR3 reads CASSRGNEQFF. The CDR3, as DNA: TGTGCCAGTAGTAGGGGCAATGAGCAGTTCTTC. The chain employs TRBV19 and TRBJ2-1, with no clear D. This CDR3 has 11 residues. CDR1 LNHDA and CDR2 SQIVND come from the germline V gene (reference sequence). The V and J ends lost 4 bases and 6 bases respectively, with 4 bases between them. The variable domain in full, completed from reference TRBV19 and TRBJ2-1, reads DGGITQSPKYLFRKEGQNVTLSCEQNLNHDAMYWYRQDPGQGLRLIYYSQIVNDFQKGDIAEGYSVSREKKESFPLTVTSAQKNPTAFYLCASSRGNEQFFGPGTRLTVL.

This chain joins TRBV29-1 and TRBJ2-6, with TRBD1 matching over 10 bases. Germline V gene data show CDR1 as SQVTM and CDR2 as ANQGSEA. The length of the CDR3 is 15 residues. The CDR3 loop reads CRGRDRGTGANVLTF. For the CDR3, the DNA is TGCAGAGGCCGGGACAGGGGTACTGGGGCCAACGTCCTGACTTTC. The full variable domain, its missing parts supplied by reference TRBV29-1 and TRBJ2-6, is SAVISQKPSRDICQRGTSLTIQCQVDSQVTMMFWYRQQPGQSLTLIATANQGSEATYESGFVIDKFPISRPNLTFSTLTVSNMSPEDSSIYLCRGRDRGTGANVLTFGAGSRLTVL.

The rearrangement links TRBV27 to TRBJ2-1; D is unresolved. The CDR3 loop spans 13 amino acids. V was shortened by 5 bases and J by 9 bases, with 14 bases between the two germline ends. Germline CDR1 is MNHEY and CDR2 is SMNVEV (reference sequence). The CDR3 spells CASSPAELAEQFF. The CDR3 bases are TGTGCCAGCAGTCCCGCCGAATTGGCTGAGCAGTTCTTC.

CDR3 sequence reads: CASSYRGAGGNTIYF. In DNA form, the CDR3 reads TGTGCCAGCAGCTACCGGGGTGCGGGAGGAAACACCATATATTTT. This chain joins TRBV5-5 and TRBJ1-3, with no clear D. The CDR3 is 15 amino acids. Trimming took 3 bases from V and 4 from J, leaving 14 bases between them. Germline V gene sequence: CDR1 SGHKS, CDR2 YYEKEE (reference sequence).